This passage covers 20 T cell receptor beta chains from one sample sequenced in a study of T cells expressing NK-cell markers. TCRdb reanalyzed the 5' RACE reads, giving one entry per CDR3 protein sequence and no DNA. This sample's table reports about 30,000 distinct CDR3 sequences. The sample consisted of blood T cells: a sorted CD56 or NKG2C T cell subset, CD4+ or CD8+ T cells, or bulk PBMC T cells (not recorded which). These receptors all come from a woman aged 18 to 75 in good health.

The V call is TRBV7-2, the J call TRBJ2-7; there is no DNA to check the TCRdb D call of TRBD1. CDR3 length equals 15 residues. CDR1 and CDR2 (germline): SGHTA, FQGNSA. The CDR3: CASSPPGRFYYEQYF. The variable domain in full, completed from reference TRBV7-2 and TRBJ2-7, reads GAGVSQSPSNKVTEKGKDVELRCDPISGHTALYWYRQSLGQGLEFLIYFQGNSAPDKSGLPSDRFSAERTGGSVSTLTIQRTQQEDSAVYLCASSPPGRFYYEQYFGPGTRLTVT.

CDR3 in amino acids: CASSVGDGYGYTF. The rearrangement uses TRBV9 and TRBJ1-2; TCRdb outputs TRBD1, but without DNA this stays unchecked. The germline gives CDR1 SGDLS, CDR2 YYNGEE. The CDR3 sequence is 13 residues long.

The chain joins TRBV5-1 to TRBJ2-7. This CDR3 region has 16 residues. Germline assignment: CDR1 SGHRS and CDR2 YFSETQ. The CDR3 spells CASSQVVSENPYEQYF. Full variable domain (outside the CDR3, taken from reference TRBV5-1 and TRBJ2-7): KAGVTQTPRYLIKTRGQQVTLSCSPISGHRSVSWYQQTPGQGLQFLFEYFSETQRNKGNFPGRFSGRQFSNSRSEMNVSTLELGDSALYLCASSQVVSENPYEQYFGPGTRLTVT.

The V call is TRBV9, the J call TRBJ2-5. Germline V lookup: CDR1 SGDLS, CDR2 YYNGEE. The CDR3 runs 15 residues. Here the CDR3 reads CASSVEAVLQETQYF.

The chain joins TRBV7-3 to TRBJ2-1; TCRdb picks TRBD2, but there is no DNA to check that call. Germline V gene lookup returns CDR1 SGHTA and CDR2 FQGTGA. This CDR3 is 15 amino acids long. CDR3 region: CASSPNSGENNEQFF.

The V gene is TRBV5-5, the J gene TRBJ1-2; TCRdb selects TRBD1, and the lack of DNA leaves this call unchecked. The CDR3 loop spans 16 amino acids. Germline V CDR1 and CDR2: SGHKS, YYEKEE (reference sequence). CDR3 region: CASSQSGTDPHYGYTF.

V gene TRBV5-1 combines with J gene TRBJ2-4; the TCRdb D gene call, TRBD1, has no DNA to confirm it. This CDR3 has 19 residues. CDR1 SGHRS and CDR2 YFSETQ come from the germline V gene. Here the CDR3 reads CASSPGQGAHLGAKNIQYF.

The rearrangement uses TRBV20-1 and TRBJ1-1. Per germline, CDR1 DFQATT and CDR2 SNEGSKA (reference sequence). The CDR3 contains 12 residues. This CDR3 reads CSARVTTTEAFF.

CDR3 residues: CATRLAGVHNEQFF. The chain combines TRBV15 with TRBJ2-1; the D call from TCRdb, TRBD2, cannot be confirmed without DNA. The length of the CDR3 is 14 residues. Per germline, CDR1 LNHNV and CDR2 YYDKDF (reference sequence). Full variable domain (remainder filled in from reference TRBV15 and TRBJ2-1): DAMVIQNPRYQVTQFGKPVTLSCSQTLNHNVMYWYQQKSSQAPKLLFHYYDKDFNNEADTPDNFQSRRPNTSFCFLDIRSPGLGDTAMYLCATRLAGVHNEQFFGPGTRLTVL.

V and J are TRBV9 and TRBJ2-1. From germline, CDR1 is SGDLS and CDR2 YYNGEE. The CDR3 covers 13 residues. This CDR3 reads CASSISSEPEQFF.

V usage is TRBV12-3 or TRBV12-4 and J usage is TRBJ2-7; TCRdb selects TRBD2, and the lack of DNA leaves this call unchecked. The CDR3 loop spans 13 amino acids. The CDR3 loop reads CASSFSGENEQYF.

This chain joins TRBV25-1 and TRBJ2-2. There are 11 residues in the CDR3. Per germline, CDR1 MGHDK and CDR2 SYGVNS. The CDR3 sequence is CASRDSGELFF.

The rearrangement uses TRBV27 and TRBJ1-6; there is no DNA to check the TCRdb D call of TRBD1. Per germline, CDR1 MNHEY and CDR2 SMNVEV (reference sequence). This CDR3 has 14 residues. The CDR3: CASSSGTGNSPLHF.

The chain joins TRBV27 to TRBJ1-6. The V gene's germline CDR1 is MNHEY and CDR2 SMNVEV (reference sequence). This CDR3 has 17 residues. CDR3 residues: CASSLFPEPSGNSPLHF.

The V and J genes are TRBV5-1 and TRBJ2-3. The germline gives CDR1 SGHRS, CDR2 YFSETQ. The CDR3 covers 14 residues. The CDR3 reads CASSLGTSTDTQYF.

The V gene is TRBV20-1, the J gene TRBJ1-1. From germline, CDR1 is DFQATT and CDR2 SNEGSKA (reference sequence). The CDR3 length is 13 residues. This CDR3 reads CSAIRVMNTEAFF.

The gene calls are TRBV9 and TRBJ2-5; the TRBD2 assignment by TCRdb is unverifiable without DNA. From germline, CDR1 is SGDLS and CDR2 YYNGEE. The CDR3 sequence is 16 residues long. The CDR3 sequence: CASSVSGLAKSETQYF.

This CDR3 reads CASSLAGSPHPAFF. V usage is TRBV11-2 and J usage is TRBJ1-1; TCRdb calls TRBD1, which cannot be checked without DNA. The CDR3 spans 14 residues. The germline gives CDR1 SGHAT, CDR2 FQNNGV.

J is TRBJ2-1 and V is TRBV7-8. Germline V CDR1 and CDR2: SGHVS, FQNEAQ. The CDR3 spans 19 residues. CDR3: CASSLDPFELSSSYNEQFF.

The chain joins TRBV18 to TRBJ2-1; the TRBD2 assignment by TCRdb is unverifiable without DNA. The V gene's germline CDR1 is KGHSH and CDR2 LQKENI. The CDR3 has 15 amino acids. The CDR3 reads CASSPTAASYNEQFF.